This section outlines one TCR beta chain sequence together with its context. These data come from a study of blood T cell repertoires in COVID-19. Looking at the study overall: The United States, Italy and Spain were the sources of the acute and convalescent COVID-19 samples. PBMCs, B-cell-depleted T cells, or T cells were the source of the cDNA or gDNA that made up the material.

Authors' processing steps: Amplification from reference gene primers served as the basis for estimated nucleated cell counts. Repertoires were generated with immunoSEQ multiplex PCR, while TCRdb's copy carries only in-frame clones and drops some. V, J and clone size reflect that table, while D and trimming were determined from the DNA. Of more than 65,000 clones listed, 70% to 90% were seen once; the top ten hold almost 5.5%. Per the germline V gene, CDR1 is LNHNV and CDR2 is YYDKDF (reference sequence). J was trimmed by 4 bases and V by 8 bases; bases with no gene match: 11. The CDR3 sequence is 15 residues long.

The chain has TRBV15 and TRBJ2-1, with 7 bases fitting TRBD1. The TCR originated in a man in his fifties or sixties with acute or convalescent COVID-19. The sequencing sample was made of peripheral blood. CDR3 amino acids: CATAPTDRDYNEQFF. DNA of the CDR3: TGTGCCACCGCCCCCACCGACAGGGATTACAATGAGCAGTTCTTC.